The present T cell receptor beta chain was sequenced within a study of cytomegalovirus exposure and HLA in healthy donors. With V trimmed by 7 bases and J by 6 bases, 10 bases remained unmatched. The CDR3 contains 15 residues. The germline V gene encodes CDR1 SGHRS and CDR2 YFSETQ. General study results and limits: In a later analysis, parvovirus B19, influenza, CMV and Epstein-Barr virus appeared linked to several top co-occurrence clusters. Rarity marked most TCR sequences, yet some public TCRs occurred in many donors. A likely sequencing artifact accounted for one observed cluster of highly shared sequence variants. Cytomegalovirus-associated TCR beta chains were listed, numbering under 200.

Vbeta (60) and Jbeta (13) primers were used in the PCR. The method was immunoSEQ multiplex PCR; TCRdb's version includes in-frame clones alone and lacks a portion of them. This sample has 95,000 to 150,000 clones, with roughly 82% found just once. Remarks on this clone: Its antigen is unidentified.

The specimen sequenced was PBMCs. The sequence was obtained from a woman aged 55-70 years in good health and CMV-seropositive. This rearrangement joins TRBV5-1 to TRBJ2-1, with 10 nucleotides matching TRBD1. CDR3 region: CASGFGTGVGNEQFF. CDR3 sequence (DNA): TGCGCCAGCGGATTTGGGACAGGGGTGGGCAATGAGCAGTTCTTC.